The 20 T cell receptor beta chains below were found in one sample sequenced in a study of cytomegalovirus exposure and HLA in healthy donors. 60 Vbeta and 13 Jbeta primers were used in PCR. The protocol was immunoSEQ multiplex PCR, while the TCRdb copy is restricted to in-frame clones and leaves out a portion. Seen here are some 90,000 clones, 81% observed once, and the top ten hold roughly 1.4%. Sequenced sample: PBMCs. These receptors came from a middle-aged man in good health and CMV-seronegative.

This clone has more than one count but fewer than ten. The chain links TRBV5-5 to TRBJ1-2; D gene uncertain. The CDR3 loop spans 15 amino acids. V dropped 0 bases and J dropped 2 bases, with 11 bases sitting between them. The germline gives CDR1 SGHKS, CDR2 YYEKEE (reference sequence). CDR3 protein: CASSLGGQENYGYTF. The DNA of the CDR3 is TGTGCCAGCAGCTTGGGTGGCCAGGAAAACTATGGCTACACCTTC.

In regard to this clone: The sample carries other DNA sequences with the same CDR3. The chain links TRBV6-1 to TRBJ2-5; maybe TRBD2 (6 bases). V was shortened by 4 bases and J by 5 bases, with 20 bases between the two germline ends. The V gene's germline CDR1 is MNHNS and CDR2 SASEGT. This CDR3 has 16 amino acids. DNA of the CDR3: TGTGCCAGCAGTGGTTTGGCGGGACCCCGCCGTGAGACCCAGTACTTC. Translated: CASSGLAGPRRETQYF.

The chain is built from TRBV9 and TRBJ1-5; possible D gene TRBD1, 6 bases. Germline lookup yields CDR1 SGDLS and CDR2 YYNGEE. This CDR3 comprises 15 residues. Deletions cut 4 bases from V and 7 bases from J, with 18 bases between. The CDR3 bases are TGTGCCAGCAGCCCAGCGGGGGGGGCAGGGCAGCCCCAGCATTTT. Protein product: CASSPAGGAGQPQHF. The complete variable domain, with remaining parts taken from reference TRBV9 and TRBJ1-5, reads DSGVTQTPKHLITATGQRVTLRCSPRSGDLSVYWYQQSLDQGLQFLIQYYNGEERAKGNILERFSAQQFPDLHSELNLSSLELGDSALYFCASSPAGGAGQPQHFGDGTRLSIL.

The chain links TRBV19 to TRBJ2-1; 12 positions match TRBD2. CDR1 and CDR2 (germline): LNHDA, SQIVND (reference sequence). J was trimmed by 7 bases and V by 7 bases; bases with no gene match: 2. The CDR3 runs 13 residues. The CDR3 here is CASKLAGGNEQFF. The CDR3, as DNA: TGTGCCAGTAAACTAGCGGGGGGTAATGAGCAGTTCTTC.

This clone was found a few times. V usage is TRBV7-2 and J usage is TRBJ2-4; possibly TRBD1 for D (5 bases). Germline V lookup: CDR1 SGHTA, CDR2 FQGNSA. The CDR3 extends over 14 amino acids. Trimming left V 3 bases short and J 7 bases short, with 13 bases between. The CDR3 region is CASSLSQGVNIQYF. CDR3 sequence (DNA): TGTGCCAGCAGCTTGTCGCAAGGGGTGAACATTCAGTACTTC.

The V gene is TRBV5-6, the J gene TRBJ1-3; no firm D call. CDR1 and CDR2 from the germline V gene are SGHDT and YYEEEE. The CDR3 has 15 residues. The ends were cut back, 4 bases at V and 0 bases at J, with 11 bases in the middle. CDR3 DNA sequence: TGTGCCAGCAGCCTTACTGAGCACTCTGGAAACACCATATATTTT. Translating it yields CASSLTEHSGNTIYF.

The chain links TRBV15 to TRBJ1-1; 7 bases match TRBD1. V gave up 4 bases and J gave up 1 base; unmatched junction bases: 6. The CDR3 runs to 15 residues. Germline CDR1 and CDR2: LNHNV and YYDKDF (reference sequence). The CDR3 region is CATSKPDRANTEAFF. In DNA form, the CDR3 reads TGTGCCACCAGCAAACCAGACAGGGCGAACACTGAAGCTTTCTTT.

The chain is built from TRBV18 and TRBJ2-5; D is unresolved. Between the trimmed V and J ends, which lost 0 bases and 3 bases, there was a span of 5 bases. CDR1 is KGHSH and CDR2 is LQKENI in the germline V gene. The CDR3 loop spans 13 amino acids. In nucleotides, the CDR3 is TGTGCCAGCTCACCACCTTCCGAAGAGACCCAGTACTTC. Encoded protein: CASSPPSEETQYF.

V usage is TRBV11-2 and J usage is TRBJ1-1, with D maybe TRBD1 (6 bases). CDR1 and CDR2 (germline): SGHAT, FQNNGV. Trimming removed 5 bases at V and 0 bases at J, with 19 bases between. This CDR3 is 17 amino acids long. The CDR3 reads CASSGGVGHRMNTEAFF. In DNA, the CDR3 is TGTGCCAGCAGCGGGGGTGTGGGACATCGTATGAACACTGAAGCTTTCTTT.

V and J are TRBV7-9 and TRBJ2-5, with 10 positions matching TRBD1. Unmatched junction bases numbered 4, after V lost 5 bases and J lost 1 base. Germline lookup yields CDR1 SEHNR and CDR2 FQNEAQ (reference sequence). This CDR3 region has 15 residues. The CDR3 nucleotides read TGTGCCAGCAGCGCCGGGACAGGGGTCCAAGAGACCCAGTACTTC. Translated, it gives CASSAGTGVQETQYF.

The chain uses TRBV14 and TRBJ2-3, with 7 bases fitting TRBD1. The CDR3 covers 13 residues. CDR1 and CDR2 (germline): SGHDN, FVKESK. With 5 bases clipped from V and 7 bases from J, the junction kept 6 bases outside the gene matches. DNA for the CDR3: TGTGCCAGCAGCTCGACAGGGCCGAATACGCAGTATTTT. It codes for CASSSTGPNTQYF.

The chain links TRBV19 to TRBJ1-5; 12 nucleotides agree with TRBD1. Trimming removed 4 bases from V and 6 bases from J; junction bases left unmatched: 7. Germline values: CDR1 LNHDA, CDR2 SQIVND (reference sequence). The CDR3 covers 16 residues. The CDR3 sequence is CASSRAGQGASQPQHF. The CDR3 nucleotides are TGTGCCAGTAGTAGGGCGGGACAGGGGGCTAGTCAGCCCCAGCATTTT. The full variable domain, rest sourced from reference TRBV19 and TRBJ1-5, is DGGITQSPKYLFRKEGQNVTLSCEQNLNHDAMYWYRQDPGQGLRLIYYSQIVNDFQKGDIAEGYSVSREKKESFPLTVTSAQKNPTAFYLCASSRAGQGASQPQHFGDGTRLSIL.

The sample holds one count of this clone. This chain links TRBV5-4 with TRBJ1-5, with D tentatively TRBD1 (5 bases). Trimming took off 0 bases at V and 5 bases at J, with 6 bases between the two ends. Looked up from germline, CDR1 is SGHNT and CDR2 is YYREEE (reference sequence). The CDR3 runs to 13 residues. The CDR3 bases are TGTGCCAGCAGCTTGGGCAGGGATCAGCCCCAGCATTTT. Amino acids: CASSLGRDQPQHF.

The chain recombines TRBV9 with TRBJ2-6, with D unresolved. This CDR3 contains 17 residues. The germline V gene encodes CDR1 SGDLS and CDR2 YYNGEE. V lost 0 bases to trimming and J lost 4 bases, with 14 bases between them. The CDR3 loop is CASSVGKHPTGANVLTF. CDR3 sequence (DNA): TGTGCCAGCAGCGTAGGGAAACATCCGACAGGGGCCAACGTCCTGACTTTC.

The chain carries TRBV10-3 and TRBJ1-6; the match to TRBD1 covers 9 bases. Trimming at V came to 6 bases and at J to 7 bases, leaving 4 bases not matched to a gene. CDR1 is ENHRY, CDR2 SYGVKD, per germline. This CDR3 spans 14 amino acids. The DNA for the CDR3 is TGTGCCATCAGCGAGGACAGGGGAAATTCACCCCTCCACTTT. Amino acids: CAISEDRGNSPLHF.

V gene TRBV27 combines with J gene TRBJ2-5, with D possibly being TRBD1 (6 bases). V lost 5 bases and J lost 1, with 14 bases in between. This CDR3 spans 15 amino acids. Germline V gene sequence: CDR1 MNHEY, CDR2 SMNVEV (reference sequence). CDR3 amino acids: CASSPGTSPQETQYF. The CDR3 DNA reads as TGTGCCAGCAGTCCCGGGACATCTCCCCAAGAGACCCAGTACTTC.

This clone was seen once. The V call is TRBV13, the J call TRBJ1-6, with D perhaps matching TRBD1 (6 bases). CDR3 size: 17 residues. CDR1 PRHDT and CDR2 FYEKMQ come from the germline V gene (reference sequence). The V gene lost 0 bases and the J gene lost 7 bases, with 16 bases spanning the gap. The CDR3 sequence: CASSLGPTRGSNSPLHF. The CDR3 nucleotides read TGTGCCAGCAGCTTAGGCCCCACCAGGGGATCGAATTCACCCCTCCACTTT.

V gene TRBV6-1 combines with J gene TRBJ1-3; unclear D gene. Germline V CDR1 and CDR2: MNHNS, SASEGT. The ends were cut back, 7 bases at V and 5 bases at J, with 18 bases in the middle. The CDR3 has 15 amino acids. The CDR3 spells CASTTQVPARNTIYF. CDR3 nucleotide sequence: TGTGCCAGCACTACCCAGGTCCCCGCCAGAAACACCATATATTTT.

This clone was seen once. This chain uses TRBV9 with TRBJ1-2, with 10 positions matching TRBD1. The CDR3 is 16 residues long. V gave up 2 bases and J gave up 6 bases; unmatched junction bases: 10. Germline V gives CDR1 SGDLS, CDR2 YYNGEE. Here the CDR3 reads CASSVETGGEEDGYTF. CDR3 nucleotide sequence: TGTGCCAGCAGCGTTGAGACAGGGGGCGAGGAAGATGGCTACACCTTC.

The chain carries TRBV30 and TRBJ1-2, with 8 bases matching TRBD1. J lost 1 base, V lost 2 bases, and 0 bases had no gene match. CDR3 length: 13 amino acids. Per the germline V gene, CDR1 is GTSNPN and CDR2 is SVGIG (reference sequence). The CDR3 reads CAWSTGGNYGYTF. The CDR3 region has the DNA TGTGCCTGGAGTACAGGGGGTAACTATGGCTACACCTTC.